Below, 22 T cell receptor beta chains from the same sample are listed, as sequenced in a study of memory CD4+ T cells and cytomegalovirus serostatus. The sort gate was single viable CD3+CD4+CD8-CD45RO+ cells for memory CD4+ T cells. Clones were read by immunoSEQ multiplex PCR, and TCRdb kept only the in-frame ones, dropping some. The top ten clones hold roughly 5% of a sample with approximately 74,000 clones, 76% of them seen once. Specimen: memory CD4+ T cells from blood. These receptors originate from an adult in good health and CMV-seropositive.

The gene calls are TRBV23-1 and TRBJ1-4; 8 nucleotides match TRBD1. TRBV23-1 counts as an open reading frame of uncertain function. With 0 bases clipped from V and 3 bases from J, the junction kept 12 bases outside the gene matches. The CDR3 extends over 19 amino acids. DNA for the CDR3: TGCGCCAGCAGTCAATCCGACAGGGGTAGGGAGCGTGCTAATGAAAAACTGTTTTTT. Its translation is CASSQSDRGRERANEKLFF.

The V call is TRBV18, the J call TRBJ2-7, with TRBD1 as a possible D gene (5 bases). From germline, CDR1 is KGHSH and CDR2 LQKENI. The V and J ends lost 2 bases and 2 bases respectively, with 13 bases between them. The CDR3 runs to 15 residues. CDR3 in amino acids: CASSPKKGSTYEQYF. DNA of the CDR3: TGTGCCAGCTCACCAAAGAAGGGGTCGACCTACGAGCAGTACTTC.

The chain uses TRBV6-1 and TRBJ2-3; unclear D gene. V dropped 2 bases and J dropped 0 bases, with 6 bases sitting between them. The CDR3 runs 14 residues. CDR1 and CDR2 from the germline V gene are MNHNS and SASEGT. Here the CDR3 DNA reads TGTGCCAGCAGTGAATTGAGCAGCACAGATACGCAGTATTTT. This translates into CASSELSSTDTQYF.

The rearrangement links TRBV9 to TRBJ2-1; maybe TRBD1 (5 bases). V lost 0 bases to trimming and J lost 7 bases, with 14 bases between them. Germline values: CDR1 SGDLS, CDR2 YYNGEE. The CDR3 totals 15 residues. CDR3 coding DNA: TGTGCCAGCAGCGTAGGTTCATCACCAGGGAATGAGCAGTTCTTC. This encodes CASSVGSSPGNEQFF. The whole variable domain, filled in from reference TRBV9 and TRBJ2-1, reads DSGVTQTPKHLITATGQRVTLRCSPRSGDLSVYWYQQSLDQGLQFLIQYYNGEERAKGNILERFSAQQFPDLHSELNLSSLELGDSALYFCASSVGSSPGNEQFFGPGTRLTVL.

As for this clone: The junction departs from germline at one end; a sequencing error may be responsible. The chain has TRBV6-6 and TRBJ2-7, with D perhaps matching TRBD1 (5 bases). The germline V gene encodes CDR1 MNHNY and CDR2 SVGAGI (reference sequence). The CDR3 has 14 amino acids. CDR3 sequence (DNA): TGTGCCAGCAGTTACAACCAGGGCTCCAACGAGCAGTACTTC. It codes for CASSYNQGSNEQYF.

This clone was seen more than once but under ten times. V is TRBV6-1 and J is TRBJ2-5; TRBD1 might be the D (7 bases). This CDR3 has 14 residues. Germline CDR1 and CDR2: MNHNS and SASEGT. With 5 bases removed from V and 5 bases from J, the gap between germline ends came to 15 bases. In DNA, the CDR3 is TGTGCCAGCAGTCATACAGGGGCGGGGGAGACCCAGTACTTC. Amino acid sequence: CASSHTGAGETQYF.

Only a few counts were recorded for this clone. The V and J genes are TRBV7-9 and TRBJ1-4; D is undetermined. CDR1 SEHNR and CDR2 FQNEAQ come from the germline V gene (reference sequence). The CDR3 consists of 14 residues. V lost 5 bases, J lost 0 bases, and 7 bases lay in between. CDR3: CASSPTATNEKLFF. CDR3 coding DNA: TGTGCCAGCAGCCCGACGGCAACTAATGAAAAACTGTTTTTT. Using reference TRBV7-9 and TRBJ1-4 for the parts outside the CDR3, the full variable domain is DTGVSQNPRHKITKRGQNVTFRCDPISEHNRLYWYRQTLGQGPEFLTYFQNEAQLEKSRLLSDRFSAERPKGSFSTLEIQRTEQGDSAMYLCASSPTATNEKLFFGSGTQLSVL.

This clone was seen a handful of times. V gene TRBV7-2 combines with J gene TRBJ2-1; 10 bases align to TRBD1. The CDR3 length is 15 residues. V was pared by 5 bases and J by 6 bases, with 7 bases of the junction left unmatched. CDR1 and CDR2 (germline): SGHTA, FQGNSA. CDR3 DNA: TGTGCCAGCAGCCCACGGGACAGGGGAACCAATGAGCAGTTCTTC. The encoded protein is CASSPRDRGTNEQFF. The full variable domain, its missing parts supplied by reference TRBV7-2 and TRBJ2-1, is GAGVSQSPSNKVTEKGKDVELRCDPISGHTALYWYRQSLGQGLEFLIYFQGNSAPDKSGLPSDRFSAERTGGSVSTLTIQRTQQEDSAVYLCASSPRDRGTNEQFFGPGTRLTVL.

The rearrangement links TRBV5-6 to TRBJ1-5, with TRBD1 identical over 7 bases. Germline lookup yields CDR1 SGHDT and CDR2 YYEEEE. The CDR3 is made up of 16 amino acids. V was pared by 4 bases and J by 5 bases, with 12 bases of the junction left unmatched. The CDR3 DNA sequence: TGTGCCAGCAGCCCGGGTTTAGGGGACAGCGATCAGCCCCAGCATTTT. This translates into CASSPGLGDSDQPQHF.

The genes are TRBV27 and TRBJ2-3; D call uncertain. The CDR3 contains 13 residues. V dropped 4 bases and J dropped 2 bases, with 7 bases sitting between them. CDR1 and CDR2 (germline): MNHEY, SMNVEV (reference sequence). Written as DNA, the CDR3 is TGTGCCAGCAGTTCTCTTCTCACAGATACGCAGTATTTT. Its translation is CASSSLLTDTQYF.

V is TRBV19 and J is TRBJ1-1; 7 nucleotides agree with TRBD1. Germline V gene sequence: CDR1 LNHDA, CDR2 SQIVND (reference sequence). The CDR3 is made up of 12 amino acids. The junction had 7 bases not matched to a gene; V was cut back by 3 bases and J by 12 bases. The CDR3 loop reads CASSIRQGSTFF. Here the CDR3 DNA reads TGTGCCAGTAGTATTAGACAGGGCTCAACTTTCTTT.

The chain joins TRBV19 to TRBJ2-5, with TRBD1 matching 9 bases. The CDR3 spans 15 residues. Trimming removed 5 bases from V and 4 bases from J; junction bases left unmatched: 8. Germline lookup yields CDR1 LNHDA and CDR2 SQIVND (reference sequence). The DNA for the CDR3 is TGTGCCAGTAGTCTTGGGACAGGGATGGCAGAGACCCAGTACTTC. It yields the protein CASSLGTGMAETQYF.

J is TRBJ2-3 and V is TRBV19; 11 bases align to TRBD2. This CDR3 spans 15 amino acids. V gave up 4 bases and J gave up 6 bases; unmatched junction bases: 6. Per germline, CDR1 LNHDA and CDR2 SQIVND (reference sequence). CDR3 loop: CASSNLAGGRDTQYF. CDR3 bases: TGTGCCAGTAGTAATTTAGCGGGGGGGCGGGATACGCAGTATTTT.

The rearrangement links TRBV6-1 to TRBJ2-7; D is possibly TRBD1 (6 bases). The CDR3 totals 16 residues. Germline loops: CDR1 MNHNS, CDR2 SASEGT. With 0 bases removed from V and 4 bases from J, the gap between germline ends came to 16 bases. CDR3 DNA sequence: TGTGCCAGCAGTGAAGCGTTCATCGCCGGGACATACGAGCAGTACTTC. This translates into CASSEAFIAGTYEQYF.

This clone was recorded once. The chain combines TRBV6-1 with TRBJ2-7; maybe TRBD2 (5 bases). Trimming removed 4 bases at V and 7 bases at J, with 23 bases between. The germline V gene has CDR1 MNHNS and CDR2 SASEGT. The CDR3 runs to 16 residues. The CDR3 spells CASSVAVGILEGEQYF. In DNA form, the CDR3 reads TGTGCCAGCAGTGTTGCCGTCGGGATTCTCGAAGGTGAGCAGTACTTC.

CDR3: CASSQETNQPQHF. In DNA form, the CDR3 reads TGTGCCAGCAGCCAAGAGACAAATCAGCCCCAGCATTTT. V usage is TRBV4-2 and J usage is TRBJ1-5; D is unresolved. CDR1 LGHNA and CDR2 YNFKEQ come from the germline V gene. V lost 0 bases, J lost 4 bases, and 4 bases lay in between. The CDR3 is 13 amino acids.

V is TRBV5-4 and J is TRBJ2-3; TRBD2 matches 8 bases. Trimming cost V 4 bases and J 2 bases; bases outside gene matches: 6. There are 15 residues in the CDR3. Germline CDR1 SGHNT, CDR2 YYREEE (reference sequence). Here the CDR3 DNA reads TGTGCCAGCAGCCAAACTAGCGGAGTCACAGATACGCAGTATTTT. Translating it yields CASSQTSGVTDTQYF.

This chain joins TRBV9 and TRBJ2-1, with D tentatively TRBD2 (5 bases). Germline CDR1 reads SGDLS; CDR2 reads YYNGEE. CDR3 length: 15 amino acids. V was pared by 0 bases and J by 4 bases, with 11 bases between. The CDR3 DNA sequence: TGTGCCAGCAGCGTAGAGAGCGGTTCGTACAATGAGCAGTTCTTC. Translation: CASSVESGSYNEQFF.

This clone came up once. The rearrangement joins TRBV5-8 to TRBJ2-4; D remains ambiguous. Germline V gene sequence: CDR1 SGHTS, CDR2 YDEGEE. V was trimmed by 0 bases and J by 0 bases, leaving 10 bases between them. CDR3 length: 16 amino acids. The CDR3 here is CASSLGRTLAKNIQYF. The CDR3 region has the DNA TGTGCCAGCAGCTTGGGCCGGACGCTAGCCAAAAACATTCAGTACTTC.

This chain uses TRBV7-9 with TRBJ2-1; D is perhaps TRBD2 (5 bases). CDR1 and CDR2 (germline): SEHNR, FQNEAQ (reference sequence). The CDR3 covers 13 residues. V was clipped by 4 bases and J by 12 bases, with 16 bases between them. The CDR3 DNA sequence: TGTGCCAGCAGCTCGACTAATACGAGCGGGCAGTTCTTC. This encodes CASSSTNTSGQFF.

The CDR3 sequence: CASSHLAGTQETQYF. For the CDR3, the DNA is TGCGCCAGCAGCCATCTAGCGGGGACCCAAGAGACCCAGTACTTC. The gene calls are TRBV4-1 and TRBJ2-5; 9 positions agree with TRBD2. The junction had 3 bases not matched to a gene; V was cut back by 3 bases and J by 1 base. The CDR3 runs to 15 residues. Germline-derived CDR1 and CDR2 are MGHRA and YSYEKL.

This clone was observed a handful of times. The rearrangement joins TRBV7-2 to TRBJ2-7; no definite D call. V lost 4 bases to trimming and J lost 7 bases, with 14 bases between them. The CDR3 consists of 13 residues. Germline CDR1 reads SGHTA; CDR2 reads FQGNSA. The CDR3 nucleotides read TGTGCCAGCAGCTCCCCGACGCAGCCGGAGCAGTACTTC. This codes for CASSSPTQPEQYF.